A selection of T cell receptor beta chains follows, all from one sample in a study of T cell repertoires in cytomegalovirus infection. TCRdb re-called the reads through MiXCR, storing one row per CDR3 protein. The data hold approximately 500,000 distinct CDR3 sequences, with around 27% observed a single time. The sequencing input was PBMCs. The receptors come from a human donor in good health (CMV status not recorded). Some clones in this sample may be carry-over from other donors' samples. The CDR3 runs from the conserved cysteine through the conserved F or W.

TRBJ2-5,TRBV19,CASSGLAGEETQDF
TRBJ2-5,TRBV11-2,CASSLQPAQETQYF
TRBJ1-2,TRBV7-2,CASSLVGGSGYTF
TRBJ1-1,TRBV12-3/TRBV12-4,CASRPNGWTEAFF
TRBJ2-1,TRBV6-1,CASSSALSGYNEQFF
TRBJ1-1,TRBV7-9,CASSPPEGLMNTEAFF
TRBJ1-2,TRBV28,CASHQGTGGYGYTF
TRBJ2-2,TRBV7-6,CASSLGSATGELFF
TRBJ2-1,TRBV28,CASSLFWDRVSNEQFF
TRBJ2-1,TRBV19,CASSILRNYNEQFF
TRBJ1-2,TRBV10-3,CAISSGPEARYGYTF
TRBJ2-3,TRBV20-1,CSACPPGAQQGTDTQYF
TRBJ1-1,TRBV4-3,CASSQELGSTEAFF
TRBJ2-2,TRBV30,CAWSVWGGELFF
TRBJ2-7,TRBV6-1,CASGLAGETSYEQYF
TRBJ2-2,TRBV12-3/TRBV12-4,CASSPAALLAGGNTGELFF
TRBJ2-2,TRBV6-4,CASSDSDTGELFF
TRBJ1-6,TRBV12-3/TRBV12-4,CASTLGGARSSPLHF
TRBJ1-5,TRBV29-1,CSVEWDRAQPQHF
TRBJ1-3,TRBV6-5,CASSYSRSLSHSGNTIYF
TRBJ1-6,TRBV12-3/TRBV12-4,CASLAGASSYNSPLHF
TRBJ2-7,TRBV9,CASSAGAAGHYEQYF